The 14 T cell receptor beta chains presented below share a single source sample, sequenced in a study of cytomegalovirus exposure and HLA in healthy donors. The table came from immunoSEQ multiplex PCR; TCRdb's copy has only in-frame clones and leaves some out. This table has around 120,000 clones, about 87% appearing once. Sequencing used PBMCs. The receptors come from a man aged 18 to 35 in good health and CMV-seronegative.

This chain links TRBV5-1 with TRBJ2-7, with TRBD1 identical over 9 bases. V trimming: 4 bases; J trimming: 6 bases; junction bases outside the gene matches: 5. CDR1 SGHRS and CDR2 YFSETQ come from the germline V gene. This CDR3 contains 13 residues. The DNA for the CDR3 is TGCGCCAGCAGCGCCACAGGGGGCGGCGAGCAGTACTTC. Encoded protein: CASSATGGGEQYF.

The rearrangement uses TRBV5-1 and TRBJ2-6; no firm D call. The V gene lost 0 bases and the J gene lost 0 bases, with 4 bases spanning the gap. The CDR3 totals 15 residues. CDR1 is SGHRS and CDR2 is YFSETQ in the germline V gene. CDR3 DNA sequence: TGCGCCAGCAGCTTGGTGGCCTCTGGGGCCAACGTCCTGACTTTC. The encoded protein is CASSLVASGANVLTF.

This clone was observed a few times. The chain is built from TRBV6-6 and TRBJ2-5; the match to TRBD2 covers 8 bases. The CDR3 totals 14 residues. V was clipped by 6 bases and J by 2 bases; unmatched bases: 5. Germline loops: CDR1 MNHNY, CDR2 SVGAGI (reference sequence). In DNA, the CDR3 is TGTGCCAGCAGCTCTAGCGGGCCACAAGAGACCCAGTACTTC. Translation: CASSSSGPQETQYF.

The CDR3: CASSADRNEKLFF. In nucleotides, the CDR3 is TGTGCCAGCAGTGCAGACAGGAATGAAAAACTGTTTTTT. The rearrangement joins TRBV6-4 to TRBJ1-4, with a possible D match to TRBD1 (6 bases). The CDR3 totals 13 residues. V lost 4 bases, J lost 5 bases, and 8 bases lay in between. The germline V gene has CDR1 MRHNA and CDR2 SNTAGT.

The chain links TRBV5-1 to TRBJ2-1; D perhaps matches TRBD1 (6 bases). V was shortened by 9 bases and J by 7 bases, with 23 bases between the two germline ends. The germline gives CDR1 SGHRS, CDR2 YFSETQ. The CDR3 covers 15 residues. CDR3 in DNA: TGCGCCACGACCCGGGCAGGGGCCCAGGGGAATGAGCAGTTCTTC. The encoded protein is CATTRAGAQGNEQFF.

V and J are TRBV19 and TRBJ2-1, with TRBD2 identical over 12 bases. CDR1 LNHDA and CDR2 SQIVND come from the germline V gene (reference sequence). V shed 6 bases, J shed 7 bases, and the junction held 10 bases outside the gene matches. The CDR3 is made up of 16 amino acids. CDR3 protein: CASSGLAGKTGNEQFF. In DNA, the CDR3 is TGTGCCAGTAGCGGACTAGCGGGGAAAACGGGGAATGAGCAGTTCTTC.

The rearrangement joins TRBV27 to TRBJ1-4; maybe TRBD1 (6 bases). Germline V lookup: CDR1 MNHEY, CDR2 SMNVEV (reference sequence). The V gene lost 5 bases and the J gene lost 4 bases, with 11 bases spanning the gap. This CDR3 has 14 amino acids. For the CDR3, the DNA is TGTGCCAGCAGTGAGGACAGCTTTAATGAAAAACTGTTTTTT. Residues: CASSEDSFNEKLFF. Filled out from reference TRBV27 and TRBJ1-4, the complete variable domain reads EAQVTQNPRYLITVTGKKLTVTCSQNMNHEYMSWYRQDPGLGLRQIYYSMNVEVTDKGDVPEGYKVSRKEKRNFPLILESPSPNQTSLYFCASSEDSFNEKLFFGSGTQLSVL.

This chain connects TRBV18 to TRBJ1-4; perhaps TRBD1 as D (6 bases). The germline V gene has CDR1 KGHSH and CDR2 LQKENI. Trimming cost V 2 bases and J 8 bases, with 12 bases left between them. CDR3 length: 14 residues. The CDR3 sequence: CASSPNRAGEKLFF. The CDR3 DNA reads TGTGCCAGCTCACCAAACAGGGCAGGGGAAAAACTGTTTTTT.

The CDR3 DNA sequence: TGTGCCAGCTCACCAAAGAGACAGGCCGCCTACAATGAGCAGTTCTTC. Translation: CASSPKRQAAYNEQFF. This chain links TRBV18 with TRBJ2-1; D is possibly TRBD1 (6 bases). Germline lookup yields CDR1 KGHSH and CDR2 LQKENI. Trimming shortened V by 2 bases and J by 2 bases, and 13 bases separated the two germline ends. The CDR3 spans 16 residues.

The chain carries TRBV7-9 and TRBJ2-7; 7 bases align to TRBD2. This CDR3 is built from 15 residues. Germline trimming cut 3 bases from V and 3 bases from J; bases unmatched to any gene: 8. Germline assignment: CDR1 SEHNR and CDR2 FQNEAQ (reference sequence). DNA for the CDR3: TGTGCCAGCAGCTTCCCCCCTAGCGGTAACTACGAGCAGTACTTC. Translated, it gives CASSFPPSGNYEQYF.

This clone has a handful of counts. The gene calls are TRBV6-5 and TRBJ1-6; D not resolved. CDR1 is MNHEY, CDR2 SVGAGI, per germline. V was clipped by 0 bases and J by 9 bases, with 9 bases between them. The CDR3 spans 14 residues. The CDR3: CASSYSARGSPLHF. The CDR3 DNA sequence: TGTGCCAGCAGTTACTCGGCCCGCGGTTCACCCCTCCACTTT.

The chain carries TRBV5-6 and TRBJ1-5; TRBD1 aligns across 7 bases. The germline V gene encodes CDR1 SGHDT and CDR2 YYEEEE. The length of the CDR3 is 18 residues. V was pared by 4 bases and J by 3 bases, with 16 bases of the junction left unmatched. In DNA form, the CDR3 reads TGTGCCAGCAGCGGGACTCGGGACAGCCGGTCATCCAATCAGCCCCAGCATTTT. This gives the protein CASSGTRDSRSSNQPQHF.

Only a few counts were recorded for this clone. This chain joins TRBV5-1 and TRBJ1-3; 9 nucleotides agree with TRBD1. This CDR3 has 15 amino acids. The V and J ends lost 6 bases and 4 bases, in that order; junction bases with no gene match: 8. Per germline, CDR1 SGHRS and CDR2 YFSETQ. CDR3 protein: CASTRDRAGGNTIYF. CDR3 in DNA: TGCGCCAGCACAAGGGACAGGGCGGGGGGAAACACCATATATTTT.

This clone was counted only a few times. The chain combines TRBV5-1 with TRBJ2-7, with 8 bases lining up with TRBD1. The CDR3 is 17 amino acids. Trimming took 3 bases from V and 0 from J; bases not matched to a gene: 11. Germline V gives CDR1 SGHRS, CDR2 YFSETQ. The CDR3 DNA reads TGCGCCAGCAGCTCCCCTCCGGGACAGGATTTCTCCTACGAGCAGTACTTC. Protein: CASSSPPGQDFSYEQYF.